Listed below are T cell receptor beta chains from one sample, sequenced in a study of blood T cell repertoires in COVID-19. The table came from immunoSEQ multiplex PCR; TCRdb's copy has only in-frame clones and leaves some out. The sample lists about 300,000 clones, over 80% occurring once. The sample was peripheral blood. The source is a woman in her forties or fifties with COVID-19, enrolled during active disease. The CDR3 runs from the conserved cysteine through the conserved F or W. Fields, in order: J gene, clone size, V gene, D gene, CDR3 DNA, CDR3 protein. D genes are given only for firm matches. Rows may omit the clone size; those that give it use once, few, many or a size class.

>TRBJ2-3|-|TRBV12-3/TRBV12-4|-
TGTGCCAGCAGTTTAGTCCAGGTTACGCAGTATTTT
CASSLVQVTQYF
>TRBJ1-2|once|TRBV9|TRBD1
TGTGCCAGCAGCTCTCGGGACAGGTACTATGGCTACACCTTC
CASSSRDRYYGYTF
>TRBJ2-7|-|TRBV4-3|-
TGCGCCAGCAGCCAAGGTTTGTTAGCGGAGCACTACGAGCAGTACTTC
CASSQGLLAEHYEQYF
>TRBJ1-6|-|TRBV6-5|-
TGTGCCAGCAGTTACTCGGCACGTCATTCACCCCTCCACTTT
CASSYSARHSPLHF
>TRBJ2-5|-|TRBV3-1/TRBV3-2|-
TGTGCCAGCAGCCCAAGGGGTCGGGCTCAAGAGACCCAGTACTTC
CASSPRGRAQETQYF
>TRBJ1-1|-|TRBV5-6|-
TGTGCCAGCAGCTTGGGGACCGACAGAGTGGGAAAAGCTTTCTTT
CASSLGTDRVGKAFF
>TRBJ2-7|-|TRBV5-1|TRBD1
TGCGCCAGCAGCTTAGGACAGGGGGCCACGTACGAGCAGTACTTC
CASSLGQGATYEQYF
>TRBJ1-2|-|TRBV12-3/TRBV12-4|-
TGTGCCAGCAGTATCCGAGGGTATGGCTACACCTTC
CASSIRGYGYTF
>TRBJ2-3|-|TRBV9|-
TGTGCCAGCAGCCCCCCAGGATTAGGCATCACAGATACGCAGTATTTT
CASSPPGLGITDTQYF
>TRBJ2-5|-|TRBV30|-
TGTGCCTGGACCAAACAGGGAGAGACCCAGTACTTC
CAWTKQGETQYF
>TRBJ2-1|-|TRBV7-6|TRBD2
TGTGCCAGCAGCTTATTTTCGCGGGGACTATTCGTCCACAATGAGCAGTTCTTC
CASSLFSRGLFVHNEQFF
>TRBJ1-5|once|TRBV30|-
TGTGCCTGGAGTGTACGGCAGGGTGGCAATCAGCCCCAGCATTTT
CAWSVRQGGNQPQHF
>TRBJ2-5|-|TRBV4-1|TRBD2
TGCGCCAGCAGCAAAGCGGGCGGGAGGGCCCAAGAGACCCAGTACTTC
CASSKAGGRAQETQYF
>TRBJ1-6|-|TRBV20-1|-
TGCAGTGCTAGTTTGGGTGCGGGGAAGTCACCCCTCCACTTT
CSASLGAGKSPLHF
>TRBJ2-2|-|TRBV25-1|TRBD1
TGTGCCAGCAGTGAACAGACAGGGGGGGAACCCACCGGGGAGCTGTTTTTT
CASSEQTGGEPTGELFF
>TRBJ2-1|-|TRBV30|TRBD1
TGTGCCTGGAGTCCGCACTGGGACAGGGGGCGCGTCAATGAGCAGTTCTTC
CAWSPHWDRGRVNEQFF
>TRBJ2-7|-|TRBV27|TRBD2
TGTGCCAGCAGTTTACGGCTAGCGGAGAGATCCTACGAGCAGTACTTC
CASSLRLAERSYEQYF
>TRBJ1-1|-|TRBV7-9|-
TGTGCCAGCAGCTTAGGTCCAGGGATGAACACTGAAGCTTTCTTT
CASSLGPGMNTEAFF
>TRBJ1-4|once|TRBV18|-
TGTGCCAGCTCACGAGCAGTAAGAGGGAATGAAAAACTGTTTTTT
CASSRAVRGNEKLFF
>TRBJ2-7|-|TRBV3-1/TRBV3-2|-
TGTGCCAGCAGCCGAGAGACTGGCTCCTACGAGCAGTACTTC
CASSRETGSYEQYF
>TRBJ1-2|-|TRBV12-3/TRBV12-4|TRBD1
TGTGCCAGCAGTTCGGGACAGAACTATGGCTACACCTTC
CASSSGQNYGYTF
>TRBJ1-4|-|TRBV7-2|-
TGTGCCAGCAGCTTAGTTAGGGAAACAGGAAAACTGTTTTTT
CASSLVRETGKLFF
>TRBJ1-4|-|TRBV18|TRBD1
TGTGCCAGCTCACCACCAGGGACAGGCTCGGTAAAACTGTTTTTT
CASSPPGTGSVKLFF
>TRBJ1-2|-|TRBV30|-
TGTGCCTGGGGGGCCGGGAGCCTTTGGGGTGGCTACACCTTC
CAWGAGSLWGGYTF
>TRBJ1-2|-|TRBV19|-
TGTGCCAGTAGTCCGCCAGGGGCAATCTATGGCTACACCTTC
CASSPPGAIYGYTF
>TRBJ2-5|-|TRBV18|-
TGTGCCAGCTCACCACCGGGTCAGGGACAAGAGACCCAGTACTTC
CASSPPGQGQETQYF
>TRBJ2-7|-|TRBV12-3/TRBV12-4|-
TGTGCCAGCAGTTTAGTGGCCTCCTACGAGCAGTACTTC
CASSLVASYEQYF
>TRBJ2-5|-|TRBV10-3|TRBD2
TGTGCCATCAGTGAGGGAGCGGGAGGGCCCCAAGAGACCCAGTACTTC
CAISEGAGGPQETQYF
>TRBJ1-3|-|TRBV18|-
TGTGCCAGCTCACCCTCGGAGGGATCGTCTAACACCATATATTTT
CASSPSEGSSNTIYF
>TRBJ2-2|-|TRBV4-2|-
TGTGCCAGCAGCCAAGATTCTTGGCGGGACGGCAACACCGGGGAGCTGTTTTTT
CASSQDSWRDGNTGELFF
>TRBJ2-1|-|TRBV15|-
TGTGCCACCAGCAGAGATATTACGCGCAATGAGCAGTTCTTC
CATSRDITRNEQFF
>TRBJ2-3|-|TRBV9|-
TGTGCCAGCAGCCCACCCGGACAGCCTATCGTAAATACGCAGTATTTT
CASSPPGQPIVNTQYF
>TRBJ1-6|-|TRBV14|TRBD1
TGTGCCAGCAGCCAAGAGACAGGGGGGACCTATAATTCACCCCTCCACTTT
CASSQETGGTYNSPLHF
>TRBJ2-7|-|TRBV4-2|TRBD1
TGTGCCAGCAGCCACGGGACAGGGGGAACCTACGAGCAGTACTTC
CASSHGTGGTYEQYF
>TRBJ1-2|-|TRBV5-1|-
TGCGCCAGCAGCTCCGGCGGCTATGGCTACACCTTC
CASSSGGYGYTF
>TRBJ1-4|-|TRBV25-1|TRBD1
TGTGCCAGCAGTGAATTAAGGCAGGGGGGCCGTAATGAAAAACTGTTTTTT
CASSELRQGGRNEKLFF
>TRBJ2-3|-|TRBV7-8|-
TGTGCCAGCAGCTTAGGCCAGGGTAGGCATACGCAGTATTTT
CASSLGQGRHTQYF
>TRBJ2-5|-|TRBV24-1|TRBD2
TGTGCCACCAGTGAGGCTAGCGGGGGTCAAGAGACCCAGTACTTC
CATSEASGGQETQYF
>TRBJ2-1|-|TRBV5-1|TRBD1
TGCGCCAGCAGCTTGGGGACAGGGAACAATGAGCAGTTCTTC
CASSLGTGNNEQFF
>TRBJ1-1|-|TRBV29-1|-
TGCAGCGTTGAAGGGGCACGTAGAGCTTTCTTT
CSVEGARRAFF
>TRBJ2-1|-|TRBV19|-
TGTGCCAGTAGTAGGGCGTCGTCTTCCTACAATGAGCAGTTCTTC
CASSRASSSYNEQFF
>TRBJ2-5|-|TRBV11-2|-
TGTGCCAGCACCGGCCAAGAGACCCAGTACTTC
CASTGQETQYF
>TRBJ2-5|-|TRBV11-2|-
TGTGCCAGCAGCCCCCGACAGGATAGGGGCAAGACCCAGTACTTC
CASSPRQDRGKTQYF
>TRBJ1-2|-|TRBV5-6|-
TGTGCCAGCAGCTTTCAGACAGAAGACTATGGCTACACCTTC
CASSFQTEDYGYTF
>TRBJ2-2|-|TRBV18|-
TGTGCCAGCTCACCGCCCGGTGGCAGCGGAACCGGGGAGCTGTTTTTT
CASSPPGGSGTGELFF
>TRBJ2-1|-|TRBV5-1|TRBD1
TGCGCCAGCAGCTTGGGGACAGGGGGGCACAATGAGCAGTTCTTC
CASSLGTGGHNEQFF
>TRBJ2-3|-|TRBV5-4|TRBD2
TGTGCCAGCAGCTTGCGGTCCGCACTAGCGGGTACAGATACGCAGTATTTT
CASSLRSALAGTDTQYF
>TRBJ2-1|-|TRBV7-9|-
TGTGCCAGCAGCTTATCCGGCGGCCGGGAGTTCTTC
CASSLSGGREFF
>TRBJ1-4|once|TRBV4-1|TRBD1
TGCGCCAGCAGCCAAGCCGGGACAGGGTCTGAAAAACTGTTTTTT
CASSQAGTGSEKLFF
>TRBJ1-2|-|TRBV7-8|-
TGTGCCAGCAGCTTTGCGGGATCTATGTATGGCTACACCTTC
CASSFAGSMYGYTF
>TRBJ2-7|-|TRBV30|-
TGTGCCTGGTCTTGGCAGGGTGTTGACGAGCAGTACTTC
CAWSWQGVDEQYF
>TRBJ1-1|-|TRBV7-9|-
TGTGCCAGCAGCTCGTACAGGAACACGAACACTGAAGCTTTCTTT
CASSSYRNTNTEAFF
>TRBJ2-7|-|TRBV19|-
TGTGCCAGTCGTATAGGCTTTCAGGACACCTCCTACGAGCAGTACTTC
CASRIGFQDTSYEQYF
>TRBJ2-3|-|TRBV5-1|-
TGCGCCAGCAGCTTGGGCAGGGCGCAATTCACAGATACGCAGTATTTT
CASSLGRAQFTDTQYF
>TRBJ2-7|-|TRBV15|TRBD2
TGTGCCACCAGCAGAGGTAGCGGGACTCTTTCTTACAAGCAGTACTTC
CATSRGSGTLSYKQYF